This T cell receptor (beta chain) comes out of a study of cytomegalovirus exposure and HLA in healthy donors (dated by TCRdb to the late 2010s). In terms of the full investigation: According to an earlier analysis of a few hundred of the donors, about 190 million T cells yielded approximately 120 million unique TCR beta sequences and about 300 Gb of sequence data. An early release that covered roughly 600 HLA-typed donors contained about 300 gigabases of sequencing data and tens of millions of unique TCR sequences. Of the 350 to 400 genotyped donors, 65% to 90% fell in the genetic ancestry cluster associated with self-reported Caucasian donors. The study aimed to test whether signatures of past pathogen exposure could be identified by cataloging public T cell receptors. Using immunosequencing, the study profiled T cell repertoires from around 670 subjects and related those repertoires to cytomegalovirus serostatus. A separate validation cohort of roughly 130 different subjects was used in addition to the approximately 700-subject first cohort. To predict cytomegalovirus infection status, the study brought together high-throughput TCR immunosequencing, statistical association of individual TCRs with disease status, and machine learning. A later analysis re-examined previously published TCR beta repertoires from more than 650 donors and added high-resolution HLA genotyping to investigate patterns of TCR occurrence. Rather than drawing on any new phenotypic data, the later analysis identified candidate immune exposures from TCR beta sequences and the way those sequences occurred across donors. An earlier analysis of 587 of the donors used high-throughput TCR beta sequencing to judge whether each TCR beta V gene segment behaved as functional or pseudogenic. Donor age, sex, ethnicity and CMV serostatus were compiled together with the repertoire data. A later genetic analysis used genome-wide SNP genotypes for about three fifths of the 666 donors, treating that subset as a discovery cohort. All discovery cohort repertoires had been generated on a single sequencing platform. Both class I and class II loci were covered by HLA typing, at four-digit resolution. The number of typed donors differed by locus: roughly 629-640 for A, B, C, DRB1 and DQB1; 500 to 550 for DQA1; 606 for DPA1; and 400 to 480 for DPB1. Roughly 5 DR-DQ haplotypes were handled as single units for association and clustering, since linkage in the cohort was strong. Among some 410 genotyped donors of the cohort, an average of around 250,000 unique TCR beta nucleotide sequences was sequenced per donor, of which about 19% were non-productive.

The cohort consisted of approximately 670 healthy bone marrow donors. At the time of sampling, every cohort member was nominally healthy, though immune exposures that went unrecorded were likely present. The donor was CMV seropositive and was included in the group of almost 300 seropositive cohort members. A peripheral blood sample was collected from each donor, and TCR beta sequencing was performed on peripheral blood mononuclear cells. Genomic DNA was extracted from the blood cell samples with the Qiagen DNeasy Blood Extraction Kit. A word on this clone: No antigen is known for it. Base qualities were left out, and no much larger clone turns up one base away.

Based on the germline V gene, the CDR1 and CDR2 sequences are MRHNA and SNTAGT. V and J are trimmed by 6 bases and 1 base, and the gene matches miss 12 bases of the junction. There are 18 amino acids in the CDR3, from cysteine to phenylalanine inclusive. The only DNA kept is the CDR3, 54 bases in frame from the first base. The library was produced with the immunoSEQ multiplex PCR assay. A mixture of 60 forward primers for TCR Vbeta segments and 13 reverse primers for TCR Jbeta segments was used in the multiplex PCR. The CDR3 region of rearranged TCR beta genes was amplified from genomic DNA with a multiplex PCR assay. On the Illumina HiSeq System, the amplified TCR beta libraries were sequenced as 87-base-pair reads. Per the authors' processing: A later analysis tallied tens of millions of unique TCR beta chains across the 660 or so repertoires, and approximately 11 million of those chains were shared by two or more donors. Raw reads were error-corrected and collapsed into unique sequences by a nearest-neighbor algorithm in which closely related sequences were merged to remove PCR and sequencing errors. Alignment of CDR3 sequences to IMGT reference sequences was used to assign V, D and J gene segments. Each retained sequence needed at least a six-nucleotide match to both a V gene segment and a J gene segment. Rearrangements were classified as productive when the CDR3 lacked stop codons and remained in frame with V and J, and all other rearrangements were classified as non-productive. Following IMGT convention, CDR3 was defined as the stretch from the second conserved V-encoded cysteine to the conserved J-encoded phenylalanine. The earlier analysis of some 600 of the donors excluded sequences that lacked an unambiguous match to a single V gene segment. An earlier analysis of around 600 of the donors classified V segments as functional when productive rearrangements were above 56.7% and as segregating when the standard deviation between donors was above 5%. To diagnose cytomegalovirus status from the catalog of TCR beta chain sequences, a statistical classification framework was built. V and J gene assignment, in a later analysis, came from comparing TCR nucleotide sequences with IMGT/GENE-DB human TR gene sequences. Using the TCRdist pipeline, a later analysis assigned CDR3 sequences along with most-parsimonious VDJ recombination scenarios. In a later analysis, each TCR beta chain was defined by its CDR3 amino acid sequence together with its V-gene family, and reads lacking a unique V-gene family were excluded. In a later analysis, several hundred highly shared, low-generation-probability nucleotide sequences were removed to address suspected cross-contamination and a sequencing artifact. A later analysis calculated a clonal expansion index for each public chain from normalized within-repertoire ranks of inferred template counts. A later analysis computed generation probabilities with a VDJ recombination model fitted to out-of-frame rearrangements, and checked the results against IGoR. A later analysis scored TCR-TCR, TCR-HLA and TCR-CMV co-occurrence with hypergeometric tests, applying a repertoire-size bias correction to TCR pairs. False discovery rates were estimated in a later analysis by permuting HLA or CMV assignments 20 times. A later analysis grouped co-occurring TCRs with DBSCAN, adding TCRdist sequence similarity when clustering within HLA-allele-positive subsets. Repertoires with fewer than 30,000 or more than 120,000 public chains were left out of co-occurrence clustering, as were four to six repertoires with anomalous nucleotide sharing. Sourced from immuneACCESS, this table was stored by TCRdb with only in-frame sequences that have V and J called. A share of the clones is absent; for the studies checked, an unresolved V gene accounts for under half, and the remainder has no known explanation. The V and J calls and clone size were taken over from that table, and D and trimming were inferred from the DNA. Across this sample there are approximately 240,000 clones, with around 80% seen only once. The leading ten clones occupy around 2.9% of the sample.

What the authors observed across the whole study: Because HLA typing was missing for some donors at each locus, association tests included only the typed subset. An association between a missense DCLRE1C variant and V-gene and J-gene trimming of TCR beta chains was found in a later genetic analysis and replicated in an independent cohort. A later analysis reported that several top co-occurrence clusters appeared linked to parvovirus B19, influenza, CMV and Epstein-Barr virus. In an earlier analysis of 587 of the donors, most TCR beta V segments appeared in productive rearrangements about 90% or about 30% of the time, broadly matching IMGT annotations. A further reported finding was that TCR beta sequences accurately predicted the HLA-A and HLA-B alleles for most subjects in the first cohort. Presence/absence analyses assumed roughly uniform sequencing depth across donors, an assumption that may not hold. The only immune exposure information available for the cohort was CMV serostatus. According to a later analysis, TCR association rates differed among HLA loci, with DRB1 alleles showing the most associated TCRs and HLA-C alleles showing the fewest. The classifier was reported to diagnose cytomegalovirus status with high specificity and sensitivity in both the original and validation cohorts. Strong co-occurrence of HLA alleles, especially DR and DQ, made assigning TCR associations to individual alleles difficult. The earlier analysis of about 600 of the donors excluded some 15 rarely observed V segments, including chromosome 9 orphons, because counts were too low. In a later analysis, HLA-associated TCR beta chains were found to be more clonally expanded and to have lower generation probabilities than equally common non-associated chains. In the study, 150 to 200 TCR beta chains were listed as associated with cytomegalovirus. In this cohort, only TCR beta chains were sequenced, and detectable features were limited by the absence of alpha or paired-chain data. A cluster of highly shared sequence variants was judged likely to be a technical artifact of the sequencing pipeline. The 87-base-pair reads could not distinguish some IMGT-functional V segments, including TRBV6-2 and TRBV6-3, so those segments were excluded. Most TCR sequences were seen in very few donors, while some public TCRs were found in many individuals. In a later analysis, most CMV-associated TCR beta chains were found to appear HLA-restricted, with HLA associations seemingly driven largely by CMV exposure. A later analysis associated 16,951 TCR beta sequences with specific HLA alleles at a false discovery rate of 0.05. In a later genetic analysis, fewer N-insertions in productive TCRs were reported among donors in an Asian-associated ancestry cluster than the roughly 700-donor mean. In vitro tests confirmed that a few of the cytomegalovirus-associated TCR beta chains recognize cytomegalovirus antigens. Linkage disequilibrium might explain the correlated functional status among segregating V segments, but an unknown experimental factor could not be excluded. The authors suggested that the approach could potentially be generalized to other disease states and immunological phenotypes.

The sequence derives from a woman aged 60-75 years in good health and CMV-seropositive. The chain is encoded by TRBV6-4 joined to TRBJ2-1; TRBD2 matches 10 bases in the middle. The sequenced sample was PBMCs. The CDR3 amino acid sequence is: CASSTKLAGPLSYNEQFF. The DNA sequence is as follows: TGTGCCAGCAGCACTAAACTAGCGGGACCGCTTTCCTACAATGAGCAGTTCTTC.